This T cell receptor beta chain was identified in a study of blood T cell repertoires in COVID-19. The wider study: Collection of acute and convalescent COVID-19 samples took place in the United States, Italy and Spain.

Each participant's cohort was designated according to participant-reported clinical history. Sequenced by immunoSEQ multiplex PCR; TCRdb stores in-frame clones only, minus some. The table records nearly 250,000 clones, approximately 85% of them present only once. The germline gives CDR1 MNHEY, CDR2 SVGAGI. The CDR3 has 13 residues. V was clipped by 6 bases and J by 2 bases, with 11 bases between them. Sequencing was performed on PBMCs or T cells enriched from blood (not recorded which). The chain employs TRBV6-5 and TRBJ2-7; D may be TRBD1 (6 bases). The sequence was collected from a woman in her fifties or sixties with acute COVID-19. The CDR3 DNA reads as TGTGCCAGCAGCGGACAGACCCCCTACGAGCAGTACTTC. Its translation: CASSGQTPYEQYF.